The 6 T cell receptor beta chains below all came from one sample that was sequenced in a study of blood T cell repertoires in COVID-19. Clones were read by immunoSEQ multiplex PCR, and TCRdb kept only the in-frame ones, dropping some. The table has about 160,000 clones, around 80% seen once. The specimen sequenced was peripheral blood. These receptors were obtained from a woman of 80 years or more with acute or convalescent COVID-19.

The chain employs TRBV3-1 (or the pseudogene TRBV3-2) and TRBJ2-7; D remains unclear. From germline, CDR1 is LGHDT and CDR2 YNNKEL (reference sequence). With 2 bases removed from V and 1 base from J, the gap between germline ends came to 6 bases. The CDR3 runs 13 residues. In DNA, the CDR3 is TGTGCCAGCAGCCAACCGGAGTCCTACGAGCAGTACTTC. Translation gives CASSQPESYEQYF.

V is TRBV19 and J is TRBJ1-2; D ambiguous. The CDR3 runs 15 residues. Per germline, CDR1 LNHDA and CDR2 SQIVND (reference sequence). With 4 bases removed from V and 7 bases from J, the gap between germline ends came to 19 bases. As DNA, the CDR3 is TGTGCCAGTAGTACCATGCGGCCAGTACAAAGTGGCTACACCTTC. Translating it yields CASSTMRPVQSGYTF.

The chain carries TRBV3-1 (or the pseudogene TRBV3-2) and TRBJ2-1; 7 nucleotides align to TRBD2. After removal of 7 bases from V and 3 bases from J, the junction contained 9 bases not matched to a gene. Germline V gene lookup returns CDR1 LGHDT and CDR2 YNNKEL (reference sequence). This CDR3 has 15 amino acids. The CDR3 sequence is CASTGERGFYNEQFF. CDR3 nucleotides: TGTGCCAGCACGGGGGAGCGGGGTTTCTACAATGAGCAGTTCTTC.

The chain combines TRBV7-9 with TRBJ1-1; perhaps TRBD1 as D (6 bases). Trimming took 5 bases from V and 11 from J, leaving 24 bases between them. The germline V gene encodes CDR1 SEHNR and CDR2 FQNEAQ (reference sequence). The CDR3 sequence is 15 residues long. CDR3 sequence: CASSPTSRGVRGAFF. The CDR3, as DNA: TGTGCCAGCAGCCCCACCTCCAGGGGAGTAAGGGGCGCTTTCTTT.

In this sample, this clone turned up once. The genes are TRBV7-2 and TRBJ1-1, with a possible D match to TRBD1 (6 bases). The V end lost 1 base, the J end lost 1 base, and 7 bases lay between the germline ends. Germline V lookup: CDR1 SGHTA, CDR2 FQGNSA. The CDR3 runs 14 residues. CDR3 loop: CASSLGTANTEAFF. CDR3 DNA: TGTGCCAGCAGCTTAGGGACAGCGAACACTGAAGCTTTCTTT. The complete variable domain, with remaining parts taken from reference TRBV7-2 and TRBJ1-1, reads GAGVSQSPSNKVTEKGKDVELRCDPISGHTALYWYRQSLGQGLEFLIYFQGNSAPDKSGLPSDRFSAERTGGSVSTLTIQRTQQEDSAVYLCASSLGTANTEAFFGQGTRLTVV.

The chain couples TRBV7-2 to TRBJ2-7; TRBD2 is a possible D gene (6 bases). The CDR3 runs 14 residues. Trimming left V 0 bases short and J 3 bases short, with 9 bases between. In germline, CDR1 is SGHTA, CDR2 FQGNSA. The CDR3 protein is CASSLAGGIYEQYF. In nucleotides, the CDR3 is TGTGCCAGCAGCTTAGCGGGAGGAATCTACGAGCAGTACTTC.